Listed here are 12 T cell receptor beta chains from one sample, sequenced in a study of T cell repertoires in cytomegalovirus infection. TCRdb redid the calling of the reads with MiXCR, one entry per CDR3 protein. The data contain 310,000 or so distinct CDR3 sequences, roughly 15% of them singletons. Sequenced: PBMCs. All receptors derive from a human donor in good health (CMV status not recorded). Some clones in this sample may be carry-over from other donors' samples.

This clonotype has just a few counts. The genes are TRBV20-1 and TRBJ2-7; 8 bases map to TRBD2. CDR1 DFQATT and CDR2 SNEGSKA come from the germline V gene (reference sequence). J gave up 0 bases and V 1 base, and 5 bases lay outside the gene matches. The CDR3 loop spans 15 amino acids. The CDR3 protein is CSARVVAGSSYEQYF. The CDR3 coding sequence is TGCAGTGCTAGAGTCGTAGCGGGGAGCTCCTACGAGCAGTACTTC.

This clonotype was recorded many times. This chain connects TRBV10-3 to TRBJ1-5; 10 bases are shared with TRBD1. The germline gives CDR1 ENHRY, CDR2 SYGVKD. Losses at the gene ends were 4 bases for V and 4 bases for J; bases not matched to a gene: 4. This CDR3 region has 15 residues. In DNA form, the CDR3 reads TGTGCCATCAGTGGGACAGGGGGGATAAATCAGCCCCAGCATTTT. It specifies CAISGTGGINQPQHF.

This clonotype has more than one count but fewer than ten. This sequence joins TRBV12-3 or TRBV12-4 and TRBJ2-7, with D perhaps given as TRBD1 or TRBD2 (5 bases each). The ends were cut back, 6 bases at V and 5 bases at J, with 14 bases in the middle. The CDR3 loop spans 13 amino acids. The DNA of the CDR3 is TGTGCCAGCAGCCTCGTCCGGGACCACGAGCAGTACTTC. It encodes CASSLVRDHEQYF.

The rearrangement uses TRBV5-1 and TRBJ1-2; possibly TRBD1 for D (5 bases). V was pared by 0 bases and J by 4 bases, with 16 bases between. Germline values: CDR1 SGHRS, CDR2 YFSETQ. The CDR3 spans 16 residues. The CDR3 DNA reads TGCGCCAGCAGCTTGGAACCAGGGACGGAATCCTATGGCTACACCTTC. Translating gives CASSLEPGTESYGYTF.

This clonotype has just a few counts. The V and J genes are TRBV12-3 or TRBV12-4 and TRBJ1-5; D gene unclear. The ends were cut back, 3 bases at V and 7 bases at J, with 10 bases in the middle. The CDR3 sequence is 13 residues long. The CDR3 bases are TGTGCCAGCAGTTTCAGTTACCGGCAGCCCCAGCATTTT. The encoded protein is CASSFSYRQPQHF.

Ten or more counts support this clonotype. This rearrangement joins TRBV9 to TRBJ1-2, with 7 bases aligning to TRBD1. Germline CDR1 SGDLS, CDR2 YYNGEE. CDR3 length: 15 amino acids. With V trimmed by 4 bases and J by 4 bases, 10 bases remained unmatched. CDR3 amino acids: CASSTQETGTYGYTF. The DNA for the CDR3 is TGTGCCAGCAGCACGCAGGAGACAGGGACCTATGGCTACACCTTC.

This chain connects TRBV24-1 to TRBJ2-1; possible D gene TRBD1, 6 bases. Trimming removed 4 bases at V and 8 bases at J, with 11 bases between. There are 13 residues in the CDR3. CDR1 and CDR2 from the germline V gene are KGHDR and SFDVKD. CDR3 region: CATSDTNRDEQFF. CDR3 bases: TGTGCCACCAGTGACACAAACAGGGATGAGCAGTTCTTC.

This clonotype came up once. The V call is TRBV19, the J call TRBJ1-4, with TRBD1 matching over 7 bases. The CDR3 has 14 residues. With 7 bases clipped from V and 3 bases from J, the junction kept 5 bases outside the gene matches. Looked up from germline, CDR1 is LNHDA and CDR2 is SQIVND (reference sequence). In DNA form, the CDR3 reads TGTGCCAGTACCCAGGGGGGACCTAATGAAAAACTGTTTTTT. It specifies CASTQGGPNEKLFF.

This clonotype was detected ten times or more. In DNA form, the CDR3 reads TGTGCCAGCAGCTTAGGGCGAGGGACCTACGAGCAGTACTTC. Encoded protein: CASSLGRGTYEQYF. This chain links TRBV7-9 with TRBJ2-7, with D tentatively TRBD2 (5 bases). The germline gives CDR1 SEHNR, CDR2 FQNEAQ (reference sequence). This CDR3 contains 14 residues. Trimming removed 1 base from V and 2 bases from J, with 9 bases in between.

This clonotype was observed at least ten times. The chain employs TRBV27 and TRBJ2-3, with a tentative D call TRBD1 (6 bases). The V end lost 2 bases, the J end lost 3 bases, and 9 bases lay between the germline ends. The CDR3 is 14 residues long. CDR1 and CDR2 (germline): MNHEY, SMNVEV (reference sequence). In DNA, the CDR3 is TGTGCCAGCAGTTTAATAAGGGGGACAGATACGCAGTATTTT. Its protein product is CASSLIRGTDTQYF.

This clonotype has a count of ten or more. The chain has TRBV12-3 or TRBV12-4 and TRBJ2-7, with 7 bases lining up with TRBD1. V lost 6 bases to trimming and J lost 5 bases; unmatched junction nucleotides: 7. The CDR3 length is 13 residues. The CDR3 here is CASSQQGTHEQYF. CDR3 sequence (DNA): TGTGCCAGCAGCCAACAGGGGACCCACGAGCAGTACTTC.

This clonotype was counted ten times or more. The V and J genes are TRBV7-6 and TRBJ2-2; 10 nucleotides agree with TRBD1. The CDR3 is 17 residues long. CDR1 SGHVS and CDR2 FNYEAQ come from the germline V gene. V dropped 6 bases and J dropped 4; count of bases not matched to a gene: 11. DNA for the CDR3: TGTGCCAGCAGTCATCGGACAGGGGGACAGATCACCGGGGAGCTGTTTTTT. As protein: CASSHRTGGQITGELFF.